Listed below are T cell receptor beta chains from one sample, sequenced in a study of cytomegalovirus exposure and HLA in healthy donors. The repertoire was sequenced with immunoSEQ multiplex PCR; TCRdb's copy has only in-frame clones and lacks some. The repertoire holds approximately 110,000 clones, around three quarters seen once, with roughly 3.7% in the top ten. The source material was PBMCs. The receptors stem from a human donor in good health. Each CDR3 is given without its conserved first and last residue. Each record gives: V gene, clone size, J gene, CDR3 protein. Size tells how often a clone was seen (once, few, many) or the class of an expanded clone, and some rows leave it out.

v_call: TRBV4-1; clone_size: few; j_call: TRBJ2-5; cdr3_aa: ASSRQTSGKETQY
v_call: TRBV27; clone_size: -; j_call: TRBJ2-6; cdr3_aa: ASSSSTSGANVLT
v_call: TRBV6-6; clone_size: -; j_call: TRBJ2-7; cdr3_aa: ASSEGAYEQY
v_call: TRBV28; clone_size: -; j_call: TRBJ2-2; cdr3_aa: ASSSAAGRAGELF
v_call: TRBV7-9; clone_size: -; j_call: TRBJ1-2; cdr3_aa: ASSLAPTGTRRRGYT
v_call: TRBV18; clone_size: -; j_call: TRBJ2-7; cdr3_aa: ASSPTTGPTYEQY
v_call: TRBV7-2; clone_size: -; j_call: TRBJ2-1; cdr3_aa: ASSFDRAGINEQF
v_call: TRBV19; clone_size: -; j_call: TRBJ2-7; cdr3_aa: ASSIGEGNEQY
v_call: TRBV7-9; clone_size: -; j_call: TRBJ2-1; cdr3_aa: ASSLGGLSYNEQF
v_call: TRBV5-1; clone_size: -; j_call: TRBJ1-1; cdr3_aa: ASSLDGQNTEAF
v_call: TRBV28; clone_size: -; j_call: TRBJ2-7; cdr3_aa: ASSLGGYEQY
v_call: TRBV6-1; clone_size: -; j_call: TRBJ1-6; cdr3_aa: ASTRTANSPLH
v_call: TRBV15; clone_size: -; j_call: TRBJ2-7; cdr3_aa: ATSRDYNRGTYEQY
v_call: TRBV27; clone_size: -; j_call: TRBJ1-1; cdr3_aa: ASSLSGTGKGTEAF
v_call: TRBV6-1; clone_size: -; j_call: TRBJ1-3; cdr3_aa: ASSPTGSGNTIY
v_call: TRBV4-1; clone_size: -; j_call: TRBJ2-1; cdr3_aa: ASSQASGTVEF
v_call: TRBV11-2; clone_size: -; j_call: TRBJ2-2; cdr3_aa: ASSPARDTGELF
v_call: TRBV18; clone_size: -; j_call: TRBJ2-7; cdr3_aa: ASSPSGSYEQY
v_call: TRBV6-1; clone_size: few; j_call: TRBJ1-1; cdr3_aa: ASSEGRRGNTEAF
v_call: TRBV15; clone_size: -; j_call: TRBJ2-7; cdr3_aa: ATSKVRGPGQSSYEQY
v_call: TRBV7-2; clone_size: -; j_call: TRBJ1-3; cdr3_aa: ASSLGWGTSSGNTIY
v_call: TRBV9; clone_size: -; j_call: TRBJ1-1; cdr3_aa: ASSVNPGRNTEAF
v_call: TRBV6-1; clone_size: -; j_call: TRBJ2-2; cdr3_aa: ASSGRGRGTSGELF
v_call: TRBV10-3; clone_size: -; j_call: TRBJ1-6; cdr3_aa: ASQGSGVVWNSPLH
v_call: TRBV6-5; clone_size: once; j_call: TRBJ2-5; cdr3_aa: ASTQTGVETQY
v_call: TRBV27; clone_size: few; j_call: TRBJ2-2; cdr3_aa: ASSLAGNTGELF
v_call: TRBV19; clone_size: -; j_call: TRBJ2-7; cdr3_aa: ASSIPGQGTYEQY
v_call: TRBV7-9; clone_size: -; j_call: TRBJ2-7; cdr3_aa: SSSLGSGTYEQY
v_call: TRBV2; clone_size: -; j_call: TRBJ1-3; cdr3_aa: ASTRQGAGNTIY
v_call: TRBV18; clone_size: -; j_call: TRBJ1-3; cdr3_aa: ASSPRDGSGNTIY
v_call: TRBV5-1; clone_size: -; j_call: TRBJ2-6; cdr3_aa: ASSSRAGANVLT
v_call: TRBV21-1; clone_size: -; j_call: TRBJ2-1; cdr3_aa: ASGPPSEQF
v_call: TRBV25-1; clone_size: -; j_call: TRBJ1-1; cdr3_aa: ASSELRPEGIMNTEAF
v_call: TRBV5-1; clone_size: -; j_call: TRBJ2-6; cdr3_aa: ASSPIAGANVLT
v_call: TRBV2; clone_size: few; j_call: TRBJ2-2; cdr3_aa: ASGSQGLSTGELF
v_call: TRBV5-1; clone_size: few; j_call: TRBJ2-3; cdr3_aa: ASSMGTSGKGDTQY
v_call: TRBV5-6; clone_size: -; j_call: TRBJ1-6; cdr3_aa: ASSWNVQVNNSPLH
v_call: TRBV19; clone_size: -; j_call: TRBJ1-1; cdr3_aa: ASRDRDSMNTEAF
v_call: TRBV5-4; clone_size: -; j_call: TRBJ1-4; cdr3_aa: ASSWGLQGGNEKLF
v_call: TRBV12-5; clone_size: -; j_call: TRBJ2-7; cdr3_aa: ASGSPGQPYEQY
v_call: TRBV5-8; clone_size: -; j_call: TRBJ2-3; cdr3_aa: ASSQTWRESTDTQY
v_call: TRBV7-9; clone_size: once; j_call: TRBJ2-7; cdr3_aa: SSSPTGDPLYEQY
v_call: TRBV5-4; clone_size: -; j_call: TRBJ2-2; cdr3_aa: ASSSYSSGRAGELF
v_call: TRBV9; clone_size: -; j_call: TRBJ2-7; cdr3_aa: ASSPPGGSYEQY
v_call: TRBV10-3; clone_size: once; j_call: TRBJ2-3; cdr3_aa: AISEEGRGGSADTQY